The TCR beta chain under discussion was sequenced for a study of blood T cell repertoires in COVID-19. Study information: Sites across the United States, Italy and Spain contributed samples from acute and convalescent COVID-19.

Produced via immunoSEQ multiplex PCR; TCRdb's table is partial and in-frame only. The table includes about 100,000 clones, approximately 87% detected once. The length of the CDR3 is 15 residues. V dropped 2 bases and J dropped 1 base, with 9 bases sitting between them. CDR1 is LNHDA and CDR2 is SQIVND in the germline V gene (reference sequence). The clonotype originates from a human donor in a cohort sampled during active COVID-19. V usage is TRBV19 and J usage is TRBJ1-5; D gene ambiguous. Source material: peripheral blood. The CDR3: CASSIREGSNQPQHF. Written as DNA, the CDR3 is TGTGCCAGTAGTATACGGGAAGGGAGCAATCAGCCCCAGCATTTT.